Each of the 9 T cell receptor beta chains below was sequenced from the same sample in a study of blood T cell repertoires in COVID-19 (dated by TCRdb to the early 2020s). The library was produced with the immunoSEQ multiplex PCR assay. Entries here come from immuneACCESS through TCRdb and include only in-frame sequences with V and J called. Some clones fail to appear in such tables; in the studies checked, an unresolved V gene covers under half of the shortfall, and the cause of the remainder is unknown. The sample includes a few hundred thousand clones, with approximately 85% observed a single time. Together, the top ten hold around 6.9% of the sample. The sample taken for sequencing was peripheral blood. The origin of the receptors is a human donor in a cohort sampled during active COVID-19.

This chain connects TRBV5-1 to TRBJ1-4, with TRBD1 matching 7 bases. The length of the CDR3 is 13 residues. Trimming removed 2 bases from V and 11 bases from J; junction bases left unmatched: 6. Germline CDR1 is SGHRS and CDR2 is YFSETQ. The CDR3 DNA is TGCGCCAGCAGCTTAACATTACAGGGGAAACTGTTTTTT. Protein product: CASSLTLQGKLFF.

The chain joins TRBV19 to TRBJ1-4; weak D call: TRBD1 (5 bases). With 9 bases removed from V and 1 base from J, the gap between germline ends came to 15 bases. The V gene's germline CDR1 is LNHDA and CDR2 SQIVND (reference sequence). The CDR3 is 15 residues long. DNA for the CDR3: TGTGCCAGCCTCCAGGGAGGGAAAACTAATGAAAAACTGTTTTTT. This sequence encodes CASLQGGKTNEKLFF.

The chain uses TRBV10-3 and TRBJ1-2, with 8 bases aligning to TRBD1. Losses at the gene ends were 7 bases for V and 3 bases for J; bases not matched to a gene: 7. The CDR3 has 14 amino acids. CDR1 and CDR2 from the germline V gene are ENHRY and SYGVKD. CDR3 bases: TGTGCCATCACCGGGGACAGGAACCACTATGGCTACACCTTC. Its protein product is CAITGDRNHYGYTF.

The CDR3 DNA is TGTGCCAGCATCAGGGCCAGGTTGTACAATGAGCAGTTCTTC. It specifies CASIRARLYNEQFF. The V gene is TRBV7-9, the J gene TRBJ2-1, with a weak D call TRBD1 (5 bases). V was pared by 7 bases and J by 4 bases, with 14 bases between. Germline assignment: CDR1 SEHNR and CDR2 FQNEAQ (reference sequence). The CDR3 is 14 residues long.

The DNA for the CDR3 is TGTGTCATCAAACAGGGGAACACTGAAGCTTTCTTT. Translated, it gives CVIKQGNTEAFF. V is TRBV28 and J is TRBJ1-1; D possibly corresponds to TRBD1 (6 bases). The CDR3 covers 12 residues. CDR1 is MDHEN, CDR2 SYDVKM, per germline.

The chain recombines TRBV7-9 with TRBJ2-5, with 10 bases matching TRBD2. CDR3 length: 15 amino acids. The V and J ends lost 3 bases and 2 bases, in that order; junction bases with no gene match: 3. Germline CDR1 is SEHNR and CDR2 is FQNEAQ (reference sequence). This chain's CDR3 is CASSFVAGGQETQYF. CDR3 coding DNA: TGTGCCAGCAGCTTTGTAGCGGGGGGACAAGAGACCCAGTACTTC.

This chain uses TRBV9 with TRBJ1-1; D uncertain. This CDR3 spans 14 amino acids. Germline V gene sequence: CDR1 SGDLS, CDR2 YYNGEE. Deletions cut 4 bases from V and 4 bases from J, with 14 bases between. CDR3 amino acids: CASSPRGRSTEAFF. The CDR3 nucleotides are TGTGCCAGCAGCCCCCGGGGAAGGTCCACTGAAGCTTTCTTT.

About this clone itself: Other DNA sequences in the sample encode the same CDR3. The chain recombines TRBV9 with TRBJ1-2; no reliable D call. Trimming took 4 bases from V and 2 from J, leaving 6 bases between them. Germline V gives CDR1 SGDLS, CDR2 YYNGEE. This CDR3 spans 12 amino acids. The DNA for the CDR3 is TGTGCCAGCAGCCCATCCAACTATGGCTACACCTTC. Translating it yields CASSPSNYGYTF.

This chain joins TRBV19 and TRBJ2-3, with 9 bases matching TRBD1. J lost 7 bases, V lost 6 bases, and 5 bases had no gene match. Looked up from germline, CDR1 is LNHDA and CDR2 is SQIVND (reference sequence). This CDR3 spans 13 amino acids. CDR3 sequence: CASRDRGSHTQYF. The CDR3 bases are TGTGCCAGTAGGGACAGGGGTTCGCATACGCAGTATTTT.